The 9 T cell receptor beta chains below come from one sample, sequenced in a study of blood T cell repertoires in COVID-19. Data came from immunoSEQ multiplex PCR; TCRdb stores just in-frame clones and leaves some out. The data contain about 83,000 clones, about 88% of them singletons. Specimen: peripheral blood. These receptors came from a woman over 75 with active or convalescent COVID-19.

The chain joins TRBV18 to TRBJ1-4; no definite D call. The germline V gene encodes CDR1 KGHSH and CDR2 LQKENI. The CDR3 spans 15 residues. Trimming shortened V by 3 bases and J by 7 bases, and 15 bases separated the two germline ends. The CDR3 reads CASSPLVRESEKLFF. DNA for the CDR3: TGTGCCAGCTCACCCCTAGTCCGGGAGAGTGAAAAACTGTTTTTT.

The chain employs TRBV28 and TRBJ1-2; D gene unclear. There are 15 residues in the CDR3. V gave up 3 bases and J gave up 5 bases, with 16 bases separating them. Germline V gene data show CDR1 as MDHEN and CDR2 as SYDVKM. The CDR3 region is CASSLPTTGSYGYTF. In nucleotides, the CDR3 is TGTGCCAGCAGTTTGCCCACGACGGGTTCATATGGCTACACCTTC.

CDR3 protein: CASSWGTGGTEAFF. For the CDR3, the DNA is TGCGCCAGCAGCTGGGGGACAGGGGGTACTGAAGCTTTCTTT. This chain connects TRBV5-1 to TRBJ1-1; 11 bases are shared with TRBD1. Germline lookup yields CDR1 SGHRS and CDR2 YFSETQ. Losses at the gene ends were 3 bases for V and 5 bases for J; bases not matched to a gene: 3. CDR3 length: 14 residues.

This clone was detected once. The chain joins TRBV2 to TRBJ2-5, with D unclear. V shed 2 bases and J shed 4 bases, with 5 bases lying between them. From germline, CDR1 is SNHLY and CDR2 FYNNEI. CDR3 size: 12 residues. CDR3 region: CASSELRETQYF. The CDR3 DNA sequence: TGTGCCAGCAGTGAACTCAGAGAGACCCAGTACTTC.

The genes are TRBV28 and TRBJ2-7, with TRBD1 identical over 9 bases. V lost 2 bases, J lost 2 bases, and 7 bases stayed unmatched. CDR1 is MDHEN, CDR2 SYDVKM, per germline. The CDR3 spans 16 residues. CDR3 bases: TGTGCCAGCAGTTTACATACAGGGGGCGTCGCCTACGAGCAGTACTTC. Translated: CASSLHTGGVAYEQYF.

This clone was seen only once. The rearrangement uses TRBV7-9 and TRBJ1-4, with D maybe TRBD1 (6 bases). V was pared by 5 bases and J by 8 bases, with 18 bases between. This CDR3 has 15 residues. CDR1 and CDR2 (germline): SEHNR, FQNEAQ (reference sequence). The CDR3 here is CASSEYRESLEKLFF. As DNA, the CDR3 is TGTGCCAGCAGCGAATACAGGGAATCTTTGGAAAAACTGTTTTTT.

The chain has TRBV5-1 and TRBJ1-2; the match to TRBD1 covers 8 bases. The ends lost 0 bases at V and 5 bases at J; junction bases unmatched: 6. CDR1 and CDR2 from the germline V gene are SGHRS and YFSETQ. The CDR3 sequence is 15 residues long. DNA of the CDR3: TGCGCCAGCAGCTTGGTGGACAGGGAGAGGTATGGCTACACCTTC. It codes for CASSLVDRERYGYTF.

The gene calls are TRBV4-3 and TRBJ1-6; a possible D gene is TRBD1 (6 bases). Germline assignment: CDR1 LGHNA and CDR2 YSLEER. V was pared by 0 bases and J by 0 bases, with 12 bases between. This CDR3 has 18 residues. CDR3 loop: CASSQDLGGSSYNSPLHF. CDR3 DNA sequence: TGCGCCAGCAGCCAAGATCTTGGGGGCAGCTCCTATAATTCACCCCTCCACTTT.

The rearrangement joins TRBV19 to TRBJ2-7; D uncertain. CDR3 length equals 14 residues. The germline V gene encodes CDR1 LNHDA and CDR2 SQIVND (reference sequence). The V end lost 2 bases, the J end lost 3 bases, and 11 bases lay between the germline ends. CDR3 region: CASSISVNIYEQYF. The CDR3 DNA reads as TGTGCCAGTAGTATATCAGTGAACATCTACGAGCAGTACTTC.